Listed here is a single TCR beta chain. This clone has only one observation. Its antigen has not been determined. Base qualities were left out, and no much larger clone turns up one base away. The library was obtained by the immunoSEQ multiplex PCR assay. The source is immuneACCESS, and TCRdb retained only in-frame sequences with V and J called. Part of the clones is not carried over; for the studies checked, unresolved V genes explain less than half of this, and the remainder is unexplained. This sample holds about 160,000 clones; about 94% were observed only once. In total, the top ten clones hold under 8.5% of the sample. This sample was taken from a study of control samples from healthy donors and cancer patients (dated by TCRdb to 2018 to 2021). According to the germline V gene, CDR1 reads SGHTA and CDR2 reads FQGNSA. The CDR3 spans 13 residues, from the cysteine through the phenylalanine. Only the CDR3 region is kept as DNA, spanning 39 bases read in frame from base 1. Trimming takes 5 bases off V and 4 bases off J; junction bases not matched to a gene: 4.

The sample was blood. The receptor's source is a woman aged 40 to 50 in good health. The V gene is TRBV7-2 and the J gene is TRBJ1-2, with TRBD1 identical over 7 junction bases. DNA sequence: TGTGCCAGCAGCGGGCGGACAGGCTATGGCTACACCTTC. This yields the protein CASSGRTGYGYTF.